This paragraph reports one TCR beta chain. Study processing details: Reference gene primers were amplified, and this amplification served to estimate nucleated cell counts. Generated by immunoSEQ multiplex PCR, the TCRdb table keeps only in-frame clones and is missing some. From that table come the V and J calls and clone size; the DNA was used to work out D and trimming. The sample holds roughly 65,000 clones, roughly three quarters seen once. This entry belongs to a study of blood T cell repertoires in COVID-19. Study overall: Acute and convalescent COVID-19 specimens originated in the United States, Italy and Spain. The cDNA or gDNA used as material had been derived from T cells, B-cell-depleted T cells, or PBMCs.

The germline V gene encodes CDR1 MNHEY and CDR2 SVGAGI. The CDR3 sequence is 15 residues long. Between the trimmed V and J ends, which lost 8 bases and 0 bases, there was a span of 14 bases. The source of this sequence is a human donor in a cohort sampled during active COVID-19. Sequencing input: peripheral blood. The gene calls are TRBV6-5 and TRBJ2-1; D uncertain. For the CDR3, the DNA is TGTGCCAGCTGCCTAAACTCCAACTCCTACAATGAGCAGTTCTTC. Its protein product is CASCLNSNSYNEQFF.